Below are 25 T cell receptor beta chains sequenced from a single sample in a study of human T cells and chemical hapten exposure. The time point here: pre-sensitization, week 0. Treatment defined: therapeutic diphenylcyclopropenone sensitization with weekly scalp DPC. TCRdb called the RACE reads again in MiXCR, with one record for every CDR3 protein. The table includes a few hundred thousand distinct CDR3 sequences, around 5% detected once. This material consisted of whole blood, taken in connection with sensitization to the hapten diphenylcyclopropenone (DPC). These receptors were obtained from a woman between 18 and 30 years old with alopecia areata. Some clones in this sample may be carry-over from other donors' samples.

This clonotype has only a few counts. The chain uses TRBV27 and TRBJ2-5; 9 bases map to TRBD1. V shed 6 bases and J 5 bases; nucleotides not matched to a gene: 10. This CDR3 spans 15 amino acids. Germline lookup yields CDR1 MNHEY and CDR2 SMNVEV (reference sequence). CDR3 sequence reads: CASRSGQGKSETQYF. In nucleotides, the CDR3 is TGTGCCAGCAGGTCAGGACAGGGGAAGTCTGAGACCCAGTACTTC.

This clonotype was seen only a few times. The chain has TRBV7-9 and TRBJ1-1, with D possibly TRBD1 on 6 matching bases. The germline V gene encodes CDR1 SEHNR and CDR2 FQNEAQ (reference sequence). Trimming left V 5 bases short and J 4 bases short, with 14 bases between. This CDR3 spans 14 amino acids. CDR3 loop: CASSLLQGGTEAFF. Here the CDR3 DNA reads TGTGCCAGCAGCCTTCTACAAGGGGGCACTGAAGCTTTCTTT. The variable domain in full, completed from reference TRBV7-9 and TRBJ1-1, reads DTGVSQNPRHKITKRGQNVTFRCDPISEHNRLYWYRQTLGQGPEFLTYFQNEAQLEKSRLLSDRFSAERPKGSFSTLEIQRTEQGDSAMYLCASSLLQGGTEAFFGQGTRLTVV.

The chain couples TRBV3-1 to TRBJ1-2; the D gene is possibly TRBD1 (5 bases). The V gene lost 5 bases and the J gene lost 2 bases, with 12 bases spanning the gap. From germline, CDR1 is LGHDT and CDR2 YNNKEL (reference sequence). The CDR3 consists of 14 residues. CDR3 sequence reads: CASSWTQQNYGYTF. CDR3 in DNA: TGTGCCAGCAGCTGGACACAACAGAACTATGGCTACACCTTC.

Ten or more counts support this clonotype. The V and J genes are TRBV5-1 and TRBJ2-3, with D unclear. V shed 1 base and J shed 3 bases, with 6 bases lying between them. Germline-derived CDR1 and CDR2 are SGHRS and YFSETQ. This CDR3 spans 13 amino acids. The CDR3 is CASSLSETDTQYF. The DNA for the CDR3 is TGCGCCAGCAGCTTGTCTGAGACAGATACGCAGTATTTT.

Many counts were recorded for this clonotype. The chain recombines TRBV20-1 with TRBJ1-5, with D perhaps matching TRBD1 (6 bases). CDR1 and CDR2 (germline): DFQATT, SNEGSKA (reference sequence). V gave up 4 bases and J gave up 3 bases, with 13 bases separating them. The CDR3 runs to 14 residues. CDR3: CSANIRDNNQPQHF. DNA for the CDR3: TGCAGTGCTAATATCCGGGACAACAATCAGCCCCAGCATTTT.

Only a few counts were recorded for this clonotype. V usage is TRBV6-5 and J usage is TRBJ1-2, with 9 bases matching TRBD1. The CDR3 runs to 14 residues. CDR1 is MNHEY, CDR2 SVGAGI, per germline. Unmatched junction bases numbered 7, after V lost 6 bases and J lost 5 bases. This chain's CDR3 is CASRPGTGNYGYTF. DNA for the CDR3: TGTGCCAGCAGGCCGGGGACAGGGAATTATGGCTACACCTTC.

This clonotype has a handful of counts. Since a much larger clone is just one base distant, this may be a read error. The J gene is TRBJ1-6, the V gene TRBV6-2 or TRBV6-3; the D is unclear. The germline gives CDR1 MNHEY, CDR2 SVGEGT. The length of the CDR3 is 10 residues. V lost 8 bases to trimming and J lost 8 bases, with 4 bases between them. CDR3 in DNA: TGTGCCAGCGGGGATTCACCCCTCCACTTT. This sequence encodes CASGDSPLHF.

This clonotype was counted at least ten times. This chain joins TRBV4-2 and TRBJ1-5; D possibly corresponds to TRBD1 (5 bases). V was trimmed by 0 bases and J by 7 bases, leaving 19 bases between them. CDR1 and CDR2 (germline): LGHNA, YNFKEQ. CDR3 size: 17 residues. CDR3 sequence (DNA): TGTGCCAGCAGCCAAGATGATGGGGGAGGGGCGGAGCAGCCCCAGCATTTT. Translated, it gives CASSQDDGGGAEQPQHF.

The chain carries TRBV20-1 and TRBJ2-4, with 8 positions matching TRBD1. Looked up from germline, CDR1 is DFQATT and CDR2 is SNEGSKA (reference sequence). After removal of 2 bases from V and 0 bases from J, the junction contained 6 bases not matched to a gene. The CDR3 has 16 residues. Here the CDR3 reads CSARPGQAVAKNIQYF. The CDR3 region has the DNA TGCAGTGCTAGACCGGGACAGGCCGTAGCCAAAAACATTCAGTACTTC.

The chain has TRBV9 and TRBJ2-2; unclear D gene. V lost 5 bases, J lost 7 bases, and 9 bases lay in between. From germline, CDR1 is SGDLS and CDR2 YYNGEE. The CDR3 consists of 12 residues. The CDR3 spells CASRELSGELFF. The CDR3 nucleotides read TGTGCCAGCAGGGAACTCAGCGGGGAGCTGTTTTTT.

The chain uses TRBV9 and TRBJ2-3, with TRBD2 as a possible D gene (5 bases). V was cut by 4 bases and J by 10 bases, with 13 bases left in between. The germline gives CDR1 SGDLS, CDR2 YYNGEE. The CDR3 is 12 amino acids. The CDR3 reads CASSPSEGAQYF. DNA of the CDR3: TGTGCCAGCAGCCCTTCAGAGGGCGCGCAGTATTTT.

The chain uses TRBV4-3 and TRBJ2-3; D is perhaps TRBD1 (6 bases). V was cut by 0 bases and J by 2 bases, with 15 bases left in between. Looked up from germline, CDR1 is LGHNA and CDR2 is YSLEER. The length of the CDR3 is 17 residues. CDR3 bases: TGCGCCAGCAGCCAAGATCGGGACACCCGATACACAGATACGCAGTATTTT. It specifies CASSQDRDTRYTDTQYF.

There are many counts of this clonotype. For the CDR3, the DNA is TGTGCCAGCAGCCAAGACGGGACTAGCGGGGCAGATACGCAGTATTTT. Amino acid sequence: CASSQDGTSGADTQYF. The chain links TRBV4-2 to TRBJ2-3; 13 bases agree with TRBD2. With 0 bases clipped from V and 4 bases from J, the junction kept 1 base outside the gene matches. The V gene's germline CDR1 is LGHNA and CDR2 YNFKEQ. This CDR3 has 16 residues.

This clonotype came up many times. The CDR3 DNA reads TGTGCCAGCAGTTGGAAAACCAAGGTTCTAGCGGGGGGTGAGAAGAATGAGCAGTTCTTC. Its protein product is CASSWKTKVLAGGEKNEQFF. V and J are TRBV12-3 or TRBV12-4 and TRBJ2-1, with TRBD2 matching over 11 bases. With 4 bases clipped from V and 7 bases from J, the junction kept 21 bases outside the gene matches. The CDR3 totals 20 residues.

Many counts were recorded for this clonotype. V gene TRBV29-1 combines with J gene TRBJ1-1; D gene unclear. Germline lookup yields CDR1 SQVTM and CDR2 ANQGSEA. V lost 6 bases, J lost 1 base, and 18 bases lay in between. The CDR3 sequence is 15 residues long. The chain's CDR3 is CSVPVASTPNTEAFF. The CDR3 DNA is TGCAGCGTCCCCGTCGCTTCTACGCCGAACACTGAAGCTTTCTTT.

This clonotype was counted a few times. The rearrangement joins TRBV6-5 to TRBJ2-3; D might be TRBD2 (7 bases). The V gene's germline CDR1 is MNHEY and CDR2 SVGAGI. The CDR3 contains 16 residues. The germline V and J ends were trimmed by 7 bases and 3 bases, with 20 bases remaining between them. The CDR3 here is CASTRGGGLGTDTQYF. The CDR3 nucleotides are TGTGCCAGCACAAGGGGGGGGGGCCTTGGAACAGATACGCAGTATTTT.

This clonotype has ten or more counts. The gene calls are TRBV6-5 and TRBJ1-2; no clear D gene. The CDR3 extends over 15 amino acids. Trimming stripped 6 bases from V and 0 bases from J, with 14 bases between. CDR1 MNHEY and CDR2 SVGAGI come from the germline V gene. CDR3 sequence: CASSRLLTANYGYTF. CDR3 in DNA: TGTGCCAGCAGCCGCCTCTTGACCGCTAACTATGGCTACACCTTC.

This clonotype was counted many times. The J gene is TRBJ2-7, the V gene TRBV7-9, with 8 bases lining up with TRBD1. The germline CDR1 and CDR2 sequences are SEHNR and FQNEAQ (reference sequence). V was clipped by 5 bases and J by 5 bases; unmatched bases: 11. The CDR3 covers 15 residues. The CDR3 coding sequence is TGTGCCAGCAGCAACCGGGACAGGAGTAGCAACGAGCAGTACTTC. Its protein product is CASSNRDRSSNEQYF.

This clonotype was seen many times. The V and J genes are TRBV6-5 and TRBJ1-4; no clear D gene. CDR1 MNHEY and CDR2 SVGAGI come from the germline V gene. The V and J ends lost 0 bases and 8 bases respectively, with 16 bases between them. The CDR3 spans 16 residues. DNA for the CDR3: TGTGCCAGCAGTTACTCAGGCGGCGGCCGAGAAGAAAAACTGTTTTTT. Amino acid sequence: CASSYSGGGREEKLFF.

The gene calls are TRBV5-1 and TRBJ2-7; D unresolved. CDR1 is SGHRS, CDR2 YFSETQ, per germline. Trimming took 4 bases from V and 1 from J, leaving 15 bases between them. The CDR3 covers 15 residues. CDR3 coding DNA: TGCGCCAGCAGCCCCGGCCTGGACCGATCCTACGAGCAGTACTTC. This translates into CASSPGLDRSYEQYF.

V and J are TRBV12-3 or TRBV12-4 and TRBJ1-5; D might be TRBD1 (6 bases). The CDR3 extends over 15 amino acids. V dropped 4 bases and J dropped 1 base, with 11 bases sitting between them. CDR3 residues: CASSSQGMSNQPQHF. The CDR3 DNA sequence: TGTGCCAGCAGTTCACAGGGAATGAGCAATCAGCCCCAGCATTTT.

The V and J genes are TRBV12-3 or TRBV12-4 and TRBJ2-5; 7 bases fit TRBD2. V shed 3 bases, J shed 5 bases, and the junction held 15 bases outside the gene matches. This CDR3 spans 17 amino acids. The CDR3, as DNA: TGTGCCAGCAGTTTTATGTCCCTAGCGGCATCCTCGGAGACCCAGTACTTC. Protein sequence: CASSFMSLAASSETQYF.

This clonotype has at least ten counts. V usage is TRBV18 and J usage is TRBJ2-1; TRBD1 is a possible D gene (5 bases). This CDR3 is built from 15 residues. Germline V CDR1 and CDR2: KGHSH, LQKENI. V lost 2 bases and J 7 bases, leaving 15 bases between the germline ends. CDR3 sequence: CASSPSYGAVNEQFF. DNA of the CDR3: TGTGCCAGCTCACCATCTTATGGGGCAGTAAATGAGCAGTTCTTC.

This clonotype occurred a few times. The chain links TRBV13 to TRBJ2-1; 11 bases map to TRBD2. CDR1 PRHDT and CDR2 FYEKMQ come from the germline V gene (reference sequence). Trimming cost V 6 bases and J 8 bases; bases outside gene matches: 12. There are 16 residues in the CDR3. The CDR3 DNA reads as TGTGCCAGCAGTTCAATAGCGGGGGGGCCTGTGGATGAGCAGTTCTTC. Protein product: CASSSIAGGPVDEQFF.

This clonotype was counted many times. The chain carries TRBV4-2 and TRBJ1-5; D perhaps matches TRBD1 (5 bases). V lost 0 bases and J lost 5, with 11 bases in between. Germline V CDR1 and CDR2: LGHNA, YNFKEQ. This CDR3 comprises 15 residues. CDR3 nucleotides: TGTGCCAGCAGCCAAGACAGGGACTCCCATCAGCCCCAGCATTTT. It yields the protein CASSQDRDSHQPQHF.